This entry describes one T cell receptor beta chain. Its antigen remains undetermined. No base qualities exist here, and no much larger clone lies one base off it. The cohort comprised under 700 healthy bone marrow donors. Cohort members were all nominally healthy when sampled, although unrecorded immune exposures were likely present. The donor tested CMV seropositive and was one of the 289 seropositive cohort members. Every donor gave a peripheral blood sample, and the peripheral blood mononuclear cells from that sample were used for TCR beta sequencing. The Qiagen DNeasy Blood Extraction Kit was used to extract genomic DNA from the blood cell samples. This entry is derived from a study of cytomegalovirus exposure and HLA in healthy donors (dated 2017 in TCRdb). Concerning the study at large: An earlier analysis of more than 550 of the donors reported under 300 Gb of sequence data and around 120 million unique TCR beta sequences obtained from 180 million or so T cells. Roughly 300 gigabases of sequencing data and about 92 million unique TCR sequences made up an early release that covered several hundred HLA-typed donors. Of the approximately 400 genotyped donors, over 80% were placed in the genetic ancestry cluster associated with self-reported Caucasian donors. The study was designed to test whether signatures of past pathogen exposure could be identified by cataloging public T cell receptors. The T cell repertoires of 666 subjects were profiled by immunosequencing and related to cytomegalovirus serostatus. Besides the first cohort of 550 to 750 subjects, a separate validation cohort made up of some 110 different subjects was used. To predict cytomegalovirus infection status, the study combined high-throughput TCR immunosequencing, statistical association of individual TCRs with disease status, and machine learning. To study patterns of TCR occurrence, a later analysis re-analyzed previously published TCR beta repertoires from under 750 donors and added high-resolution HLA genotyping. In the later analysis, no new phenotypic data were used to find candidate immune exposures; instead, reliance was placed on TCR beta sequences and their occurrence across donors. To decide whether each TCR beta V gene segment behaved as functional or pseudogenic, an earlier analysis of some 580 of the donors relied on high-throughput TCR beta sequencing. Alongside the repertoire data, information on donor age, sex, ethnicity and CMV serostatus was compiled. Genome-wide SNP genotypes for about 65% of the 666 donors were used in a later genetic analysis, which treated that subset as a discovery cohort. All discovery cohort repertoires had been generated on a single sequencing platform. HLA typing covered class I and class II loci at four-digit resolution. The number of typed donors differed by locus: about 629-630 for A, B, C, DRB1 and DQB1; 500 to 550 for DQA1; over 600 for DPA1; and some 450 for DPB1. Because of strong linkage in the cohort, roughly five DR-DQ haplotypes were treated as single units for association and clustering. Among about 360 genotyped donors of the cohort, an average of about 240,000 unique TCR beta nucleotide sequences were sequenced per donor, roughly a sixth of them non-productive.

Library preparation used the immunoSEQ multiplex PCR assay. For the multiplex PCR, a mixture combining 60 forward primers for TCR Vbeta segments and 13 reverse primers for TCR Jbeta segments was used. The CDR3 region of rearranged TCR beta genes was amplified from genomic DNA by a multiplex PCR assay. The amplified TCR beta libraries were sequenced on the Illumina HiSeq System as 87-base-pair reads. The original methods were these. A later analysis tallied approximately 87 million unique TCR beta chains across the 666 repertoires, and some 10 million of those chains were shared by two or more donors. A nearest-neighbor algorithm error-corrected the raw reads and collapsed the reads into unique sequences, merging closely related sequences to remove PCR and sequencing errors. Alignment of CDR3 sequences to IMGT reference sequences was used to assign V, D and J gene segments. For a sequence to be retained, at least a six-nucleotide match to both a V gene segment and a J gene segment was required. A rearrangement counted as productive if the CDR3 had no stop codons and remained in frame with V and J, and every other rearrangement counted as non-productive. Following IMGT convention, CDR3 was defined as the stretch from the second conserved V-encoded cysteine to the conserved J-encoded phenylalanine. The earlier analysis of about 590 of the donors excluded sequences that lacked an unambiguous match to a single V gene segment. In an earlier analysis of approximately 610 of the donors, V segments were called functional above 56.7% productive rearrangements and were called segregating when the between-donor standard deviation exceeded 5%. A statistical classification framework was built for diagnosing cytomegalovirus status from the catalog of TCR beta chain sequences. A later analysis assigned V and J genes by comparing TCR nucleotide sequences with IMGT/GENE-DB human TR gene sequences. The TCRdist pipeline was used in a later analysis to assign CDR3 sequences and most-parsimonious VDJ recombination scenarios. In a later analysis, each TCR beta chain was defined by its CDR3 amino acid sequence together with its V-gene family, and reads lacking a unique V-gene family were excluded. To address suspected cross-contamination and a sequencing artifact, a later analysis removed roughly 640 highly shared, low-generation-probability nucleotide sequences. In a later analysis, a clonal expansion index for each public chain was calculated from normalized within-repertoire ranks of inferred template counts. In a later analysis, generation probabilities were computed using a VDJ recombination model fitted to out-of-frame rearrangements, and the results were checked against IGoR. In a later analysis, hypergeometric tests were used to score TCR-TCR, TCR-HLA and TCR-CMV co-occurrence, with a repertoire-size bias correction applied to TCR pairs. False discovery rates were estimated in a later analysis by permuting HLA or CMV assignments 20 times. In a later analysis, co-occurring TCRs were grouped using DBSCAN, and TCRdist sequence similarity was added for clustering within HLA-allele-positive subsets. For co-occurrence clustering, repertoires with fewer than 30,000 or more than 120,000 public chains were excluded, along with roughly five repertoires with anomalous nucleotide sharing. In TCRdb, the immuneACCESS table is reduced to in-frame sequences with V and J assigned. These tables do not hold every clone; where another copy was compared, an unresolved V gene accounts for under half, and the others remain unexplained. V, J and clone size reflect that table, while D and trimming were determined from the DNA. Within this sample are 25,000 to 35,000 clones, with around two thirds of them counted one time only. In total, the top ten clones hold about 20% of the sample.

V has 5 bases trimmed and J has 4 bases trimmed; junction bases matching no gene number 10. The germline V gene (reference sequence) yields GTSNPN for CDR1 and SVGIG for CDR2. The CDR3 starts with the cysteine, ends with the phenylalanine, and has 15 residues. Of all the DNA, just the CDR3 is kept, 45 bases in frame from base 1. Paper-wide results and their limitations: Broadly in line with IMGT annotations, most TCR beta V segments showed up in productive rearrangements about 87% or about 30% of the time in an earlier analysis of 587 of the donors. In a later genetic analysis, a missense DCLRE1C variant was associated with V-gene and J-gene trimming of TCR beta chains, and the association was replicated in an independent cohort. Correlated functional status among segregating V segments might be attributable to linkage disequilibrium, but an unknown experimental factor could not be ruled out. A cluster of highly shared sequence variants was judged likely to represent a technical artifact of the sequencing pipeline. A later analysis found that HLA-associated TCR beta chains were more clonally expanded and had lower generation probabilities than equally common non-associated chains. The earlier analysis of 587 of the donors excluded approximately 15 rarely observed V segments, including chromosome 9 orphons, because counts were too low. CMV serostatus was the only immune exposure information available for the cohort. A later analysis found that TCR association rates varied across HLA loci, with DRB1 alleles showing the most associated TCRs and HLA-C alleles the fewest. Most TCR sequences were seen in very few donors, while some public TCRs were found in many individuals. Cytomegalovirus status was reported to be diagnosed by the classifier with high specificity and sensitivity in both the original and validation cohorts. In the study, some 160 TCR beta chains were listed as associated with cytomegalovirus. According to a later analysis, parvovirus B19, influenza, CMV and Epstein-Barr virus appeared linked to several top co-occurrence clusters. A later genetic analysis reported fewer N-insertions in productive TCRs among donors in an Asian-associated ancestry cluster than the roughly 670-donor mean. A few of the identified cytomegalovirus-associated TCR beta chains were confirmed in vitro to be specific for cytomegalovirus antigens. The 87-base-pair reads could not distinguish some IMGT-functional V segments, including TRBV6-2 and TRBV6-3, so those segments were excluded. In a later analysis, some 17,000 TCR beta sequences were associated with specific HLA alleles at a false discovery rate of 0.05. A further reported finding was that TCR beta sequences accurately predicted the HLA-A and HLA-B alleles for most subjects in the first cohort. When HLA alleles, especially DR and DQ, strongly co-occurred, TCR associations were difficult to assign to individual alleles. Because HLA typing was missing for some donors at each locus, association tests included only the typed subset. This cohort had only TCR beta chains sequenced, and the lack of alpha or paired-chain data limited which features could be detected. Most CMV-associated TCR beta chains appeared to be HLA-restricted in a later analysis, and the HLA associations seemed to be driven largely by CMV exposure. According to the authors, the approach could potentially be generalized to other disease states and immunological phenotypes. The presence/absence analyses assumed that sequencing depth was roughly uniform across donors, and that assumption may not be true.

The sequence was obtained from a man aged 50 to 59 in good health and CMV-seropositive. Sequenced input: PBMCs. The rearranged chain carries TRBV30 and TRBJ2-4, with 8 junctional bases fitting TRBD1. Here the CDR3 is given as CAWAGGQGPKNIQYF. The sequence in DNA is TGTGCCTGGGCCGGTGGACAGGGTCCTAAAAACATTCAGTACTTC.